These T cell receptor beta chains were read from a single sample in a study of T cell clonotyping in hematopoietic cell transplantation. Profiling relied on immunoSEQ multiplex PCR, and the TCRdb table lists in-frame clones only, not all of them. The sample yields some 11,000 clones, approximately 49% seen once. The source was PBMCs, collected 30 days after allogeneic stem cell transplant. Receptors were obtained from a male patient aged 45 to 59 who had an allogeneic stem cell transplant from an unrelated donor, so the T cells may come from the graft donor. Some clones in this sample may be carry-over from other donors' samples. Each CDR3 is given with its conserved first and last residue. The order of the fields is J gene, clone size, D gene, V gene, CDR3 length, CDR3 DNA, CDR3 protein. The D gene is left open where the match is weak. Clone size is not always given. Where it is, it says once, few, many or a class for expanded clones.

J gene: TRBJ2-1
clone size: -
D gene: TRBD2
V gene: TRBV28
CDR3 length: 14
CDR3 DNA: TGTGCCAGCAGTGTCGGGACTAGGGGAAATGAGCAGTTCTTC
CDR3 protein: CASSVGTRGNEQFF

J gene: TRBJ2-5
clone size: few
D gene: TRBD2
V gene: TRBV7-9
CDR3 length: 15
CDR3 DNA: TGTGCCAGCAGCTTAGTAATAGCGGGTACAGAGACCCAGTACTTC
CDR3 protein: CASSLVIAGTETQYF

J gene: TRBJ1-2
clone size: -
D gene: -
V gene: TRBV25-1
CDR3 length: 13
CDR3 DNA: TGTGCCAGCAGTAGGGAGGGGGTTTACGGCTACACCTTC
CDR3 protein: CASSREGVYGYTF

J gene: TRBJ1-6
clone size: few
D gene: TRBD1
V gene: TRBV7-3
CDR3 length: 14
CDR3 DNA: TGTGCCAGCAGCTCGACAGGGGGACTGTCACCCCTCCACTTT
CDR3 protein: CASSSTGGLSPLHF

J gene: TRBJ1-4
clone size: -
D gene: -
V gene: TRBV30
CDR3 length: 12
CDR3 DNA: TGTGCCTGGAGCATCCTCGATGAAAAACTGTTTTTT
CDR3 protein: CAWSILDEKLFF

J gene: TRBJ1-2
clone size: few
D gene: TRBD1
V gene: TRBV30
CDR3 length: 14
CDR3 DNA: TGTGCCTGGAGTGTCCGCAGGGGGGTTCCTGGCTACACCTTC
CDR3 protein: CAWSVRRGVPGYTF

J gene: TRBJ2-4
clone size: few
D gene: -
V gene: TRBV4-1
CDR3 length: 17
CDR3 DNA: TGCGCCAGCAGCCAAGATGCTGGGGGAGCCTGGGAAAACATTCAGTACTTC
CDR3 protein: CASSQDAGGAWENIQYF

J gene: TRBJ2-1
clone size: few
D gene: TRBD2
V gene: TRBV6-1
CDR3 length: 12
CDR3 DNA: TGTGCCGCTCAACGGGGGGACAATGAGCAGTTCTTC
CDR3 protein: CAAQRGDNEQFF

J gene: TRBJ1-5
clone size: few
D gene: -
V gene: TRBV5-1
CDR3 length: 14
CDR3 DNA: TGCGCCAGCAGCGTGGACGGAGGAAGTCAGCCCCAGCATTTT
CDR3 protein: CASSVDGGSQPQHF

J gene: TRBJ2-7
clone size: -
D gene: -
V gene: TRBV4-1
CDR3 length: 15
CDR3 DNA: TGCGCCAGCAGCCAAGAGGTGCAGGCCGCCTACGAGCAGTACTTC
CDR3 protein: CASSQEVQAAYEQYF

J gene: TRBJ1-5
clone size: -
D gene: TRBD1
V gene: TRBV30
CDR3 length: 14
CDR3 DNA: TGTGCCTGGACCGGAGGAGGGGGCCATCAGCCCCAGCATTTT
CDR3 protein: CAWTGGGGHQPQHF

J gene: TRBJ1-1
clone size: -
D gene: TRBD1
V gene: TRBV27
CDR3 length: 14
CDR3 DNA: TGTGCCAGCAGTTTCCTCGACAGGGGGGTTGAAGCTTTCTTT
CDR3 protein: CASSFLDRGVEAFF

J gene: TRBJ2-7
clone size: -
D gene: -
V gene: TRBV25-1
CDR3 length: 14
CDR3 DNA: TGTGCCAGCAGTGACCTGGGGCAGTCACACGAGCAGTACTTC
CDR3 protein: CASSDLGQSHEQYF

J gene: TRBJ2-7
clone size: few
D gene: -
V gene: TRBV6-4
CDR3 length: 13
CDR3 DNA: TGTGCCAGCAGTGAGTTCCAAGGCCTAGAGCAGTACTTC
CDR3 protein: CASSEFQGLEQYF

J gene: TRBJ1-6
clone size: -
D gene: -
V gene: TRBV10-2
CDR3 length: 14
CDR3 DNA: TGCGCCAGCAGTGAAAGACAGTCTAATTCACCCCTCCACTTT
CDR3 protein: CASSERQSNSPLHF

J gene: TRBJ2-5
clone size: -
D gene: TRBD2
V gene: TRBV30
CDR3 length: 13
CDR3 DNA: TGTGCCTGGAGTAAAGCGGGAGGGGAGACCCAGTACTTC
CDR3 protein: CAWSKAGGETQYF

J gene: TRBJ1-6
clone size: -
D gene: -
V gene: TRBV13
CDR3 length: 13
CDR3 DNA: TGTGCCAGCAGCATAGGACAGCATTCACCCCTCCACTTT
CDR3 protein: CASSIGQHSPLHF

J gene: TRBJ2-7
clone size: -
D gene: TRBD1
V gene: TRBV20-1
CDR3 length: 11
CDR3 DNA: TGCAGTGCACCCGGGACAGACGAGCAGTACTTC
CDR3 protein: CSAPGTDEQYF

J gene: TRBJ2-3
clone size: -
D gene: -
V gene: TRBV6-1
CDR3 length: 14
CDR3 DNA: TGTGCCAGCAGTGAATCACTAGTTCTAGATACGCAGTATTTT
CDR3 protein: CASSESLVLDTQYF

J gene: TRBJ2-3
clone size: few
D gene: TRBD2
V gene: TRBV30
CDR3 length: 14
CDR3 DNA: TGTGCCTGGAGAGCAGCCTTGTGGGGGGGAGCGCAGTATTTT
CDR3 protein: CAWRAALWGGAQYF

J gene: TRBJ1-6
clone size: -
D gene: -
V gene: TRBV30
CDR3 length: 13
CDR3 DNA: TGTGCCTGGAGTATGGGGGGCGGGTCACCCCTCCACTTT
CDR3 protein: CAWSMGGGSPLHF

J gene: TRBJ2-7
clone size: once
D gene: -
V gene: TRBV7-2
CDR3 length: 14
CDR3 DNA: TGTGCCAGCAGCTTATCGGTGGGAATCTACGAGCAGTACTTC
CDR3 protein: CASSLSVGIYEQYF

J gene: TRBJ2-4
clone size: -
D gene: -
V gene: TRBV30
CDR3 length: 19
CDR3 DNA: TGTGCCTGGAGTGTGAAGGCCTCGGTCGGTGGGATAGCCAAAAACATTCAGTACTTC
CDR3 protein: CAWSVKASVGGIAKNIQYF

J gene: TRBJ2-3
clone size: few
D gene: -
V gene: TRBV25-1
CDR3 length: 12
CDR3 DNA: TGTGCCAGCAGTCCCCAGGAAGATACGCAGTATTTT
CDR3 protein: CASSPQEDTQYF

J gene: TRBJ2-7
clone size: few
D gene: -
V gene: TRBV6-5
CDR3 length: 15
CDR3 DNA: TGTGCCAGCAGTTCTTTGGACAGCCTCTCCTACGAGCAGTACTTC
CDR3 protein: CASSSLDSLSYEQYF

J gene: TRBJ2-7
clone size: -
D gene: -
V gene: TRBV28
CDR3 length: 15
CDR3 DNA: TGTGCCAGCAGTCCCCCAGGGTTATGGGCCTACGAGCAGTACTTC
CDR3 protein: CASSPPGLWAYEQYF

J gene: TRBJ2-7
clone size: -
D gene: -
V gene: TRBV2
CDR3 length: 13
CDR3 DNA: TGTGCCAGCAGGAGGACTTCCTCCTACGAGCAGTACTTC
CDR3 protein: CASRRTSSYEQYF

J gene: TRBJ2-4
clone size: -
D gene: -
V gene: TRBV7-6
CDR3 length: 13
CDR3 DNA: TGTGCCAGCAGCTTGGGGTCACAAGGGGTACAGTACTTC
CDR3 protein: CASSLGSQGVQYF

J gene: TRBJ1-1
clone size: few
D gene: TRBD1
V gene: TRBV30
CDR3 length: 12
CDR3 DNA: TGTGCCTGGAGCCAGGGGGGAGAGGGAGCTTTCTTT
CDR3 protein: CAWSQGGEGAFF

J gene: TRBJ1-2
clone size: few
D gene: -
V gene: TRBV4-1
CDR3 length: 13
CDR3 DNA: TGCGCCAGCAGCGGGGTAGGACATTATGGCTACACCTTC
CDR3 protein: CASSGVGHYGYTF

J gene: TRBJ1-4
clone size: -
D gene: TRBD1
V gene: TRBV19
CDR3 length: 13
CDR3 DNA: TGTGCCAGTAGTTGGCAGGGGGGAGAAAAACTGTTTTTT
CDR3 protein: CASSWQGGEKLFF

J gene: TRBJ2-1
clone size: -
D gene: -
V gene: TRBV6-5
CDR3 length: 16
CDR3 DNA: TGTGCCAGCAGTTACTGGAGCGGGTTCCGACATGGTGAGCAGTTCTTC
CDR3 protein: CASSYWSGFRHGEQFF

J gene: TRBJ2-5
clone size: -
D gene: -
V gene: TRBV7-6
CDR3 length: 14
CDR3 DNA: TGTGCCAGCAGCTTAGAGGAGGGATTGGTGACCCAGTACTTC
CDR3 protein: CASSLEEGLVTQYF

J gene: TRBJ2-1
clone size: -
D gene: -
V gene: TRBV25-1
CDR3 length: 14
CDR3 DNA: TGTGCCAGCACCCCCGTTTACAGTAACAATGAGCAGTTCTTC
CDR3 protein: CASTPVYSNNEQFF

J gene: TRBJ2-7
clone size: -
D gene: TRBD2
V gene: TRBV11-3
CDR3 length: 15
CDR3 DNA: TGTGCCAGCAGCCTTCTAGCGGGAGTTACCTACGAGCAGTACTTC
CDR3 protein: CASSLLAGVTYEQYF

J gene: TRBJ2-7
clone size: -
D gene: -
V gene: TRBV30
CDR3 length: 15
CDR3 DNA: TGTGCCTGGAAGGGGGGAGCGGTCTACCCTCTCGAGCAGTACTTC
CDR3 protein: CAWKGGAVYPLEQYF

J gene: TRBJ1-1
clone size: -
D gene: -
V gene: TRBV30
CDR3 length: 15
CDR3 DNA: TGTGCCTGGAGTGGTGGTGGGGCGTCAGACACTGAAGCTTTCTTT
CDR3 protein: CAWSGGGASDTEAFF

J gene: TRBJ2-7
clone size: -
D gene: -
V gene: TRBV4-1
CDR3 length: 14
CDR3 DNA: TGCGCCAGCAGCCAAGCGGGGTCAAGACAGGCCATTAATTTC
CDR3 protein: CASSQAGSRQAINF

J gene: TRBJ1-5
clone size: -
D gene: -
V gene: TRBV28
CDR3 length: 14
CDR3 DNA: TGTGCCAGCGCCCAAGGAGGGGGCAATCAGCCCCAGCATTTT
CDR3 protein: CASAQGGGNQPQHF

J gene: TRBJ1-1
clone size: few
D gene: -
V gene: TRBV6-5
CDR3 length: 14
CDR3 DNA: TGTGCCAGCAGTCCCCCGCGAGTGAACACTGAAGCTTTCTTT
CDR3 protein: CASSPPRVNTEAFF

J gene: TRBJ2-1
clone size: -
D gene: TRBD2
V gene: TRBV30
CDR3 length: 11
CDR3 DNA: TGTGCTGGTGGGGGGGGAAATGAGCAGTTCTTC
CDR3 protein: CAGGGGNEQFF

J gene: TRBJ2-3
clone size: -
D gene: TRBD2
V gene: TRBV7-3
CDR3 length: 14
CDR3 DNA: TGTGCCAGCAGCTTACTAGCGGGAACAGATACGCAGTATTTT
CDR3 protein: CASSLLAGTDTQYF

J gene: TRBJ1-1
clone size: few
D gene: -
V gene: TRBV2
CDR3 length: 13
CDR3 DNA: TGTGCCAGCAGGGACTTCACGGACACTGAAGCTTTCTTT
CDR3 protein: CASRDFTDTEAFF

J gene: TRBJ1-1
clone size: -
D gene: TRBD1
V gene: TRBV30
CDR3 length: 16
CDR3 DNA: TGTGCCTGGAGTCTCTTAACAGGGGGCTTGAACACTGAAGCTTTCTTT
CDR3 protein: CAWSLLTGGLNTEAFF

J gene: TRBJ2-2
clone size: once
D gene: -
V gene: TRBV29-1
CDR3 length: 11
CDR3 DNA: TGCAGCGCAGAATACTACCGGGAGCTGTTTTTT
CDR3 protein: CSAEYYRELFF

J gene: TRBJ2-7
clone size: -
D gene: TRBD2
V gene: TRBV27
CDR3 length: 14
CDR3 DNA: TGTGCCAGCAGCCCAGGGACTAGCGGGAACGAGCAGTACTTC
CDR3 protein: CASSPGTSGNEQYF

J gene: TRBJ1-1
clone size: -
D gene: -
V gene: TRBV30
CDR3 length: 11
CDR3 DNA: TGTGCCTGGGCCATGGGCACTGAAGCTTTCTTT
CDR3 protein: CAWAMGTEAFF

J gene: TRBJ2-7
clone size: -
D gene: -
V gene: TRBV5-5
CDR3 length: 12
CDR3 DNA: TGTGCCAGCAGCTTGGTTGGGTACGAGCAGTACTTC
CDR3 protein: CASSLVGYEQYF

J gene: TRBJ1-1
clone size: -
D gene: TRBD1
V gene: TRBV29-1
CDR3 length: 13
CDR3 DNA: TGCAGCGTGGGGACAGGGGGGAACACTGAAGCTTTCTTT
CDR3 protein: CSVGTGGNTEAFF

J gene: TRBJ2-7
clone size: medium-sized
D gene: TRBD1
V gene: TRBV7-9
CDR3 length: 15
CDR3 DNA: TGTGCCAGCAGCCCACAGGGGGCCGACTCCTACGAGCAGTACTTC
CDR3 protein: CASSPQGADSYEQYF

J gene: TRBJ1-5
clone size: -
D gene: -
V gene: TRBV25-1
CDR3 length: 18
CDR3 DNA: TGTGCCAGCAGTGAATCAAGGCTAACCGCTTTCCTAAATCAGCCCCAGCATTTT
CDR3 protein: CASSESRLTAFLNQPQHF

J gene: TRBJ2-2
clone size: once
D gene: -
V gene: TRBV7-3
CDR3 length: 14
CDR3 DNA: TGTGCCAGCAGCTTCGGTCAGGAAACGGGAGAGCTGTTTTTT
CDR3 protein: CASSFGQETGELFF

J gene: TRBJ1-5
clone size: few
D gene: -
V gene: TRBV6-6
CDR3 length: 12
CDR3 DNA: TGTGCCAGCAGCGCCTGGGATCAGCCCCAGCATTTT
CDR3 protein: CASSAWDQPQHF

J gene: TRBJ2-1
clone size: -
D gene: TRBD2
V gene: TRBV7-3
CDR3 length: 14
CDR3 DNA: TGTGCCAGCAGCGGAGGACTAGCGGGAGGGCAGCAGTTCTTC
CDR3 protein: CASSGGLAGGQQFF

J gene: TRBJ2-7
clone size: -
D gene: -
V gene: TRBV7-2
CDR3 length: 14
CDR3 DNA: TGTGCCAGCAGCTCAAGTGGACAAACCCACGAGCAGTACTTC
CDR3 protein: CASSSSGQTHEQYF